Here is one T cell receptor (beta chain) with its context. No antigen is known for it. These data originate in a study of CD8+CD57+ T cells in acquired aplastic anemia. Study-level findings and limits: Patients had around 30 CD8+ CDR3 sequences in common with controls (the shared set).

The use of genomic DNA as template underpinned the TCR beta VDJ and CDR3 profiling. TCRdb ran MiXCR on the reads and lists one entry per CDR3 protein. Here the sample spans approximately 100,000 distinct CDR3 sequences, approximately 73% being singletons. V dropped 6 bases and J dropped 4 bases, with 16 bases sitting between them. Germline-derived CDR1 and CDR2 are MNHNS and SASEGT. The CDR3 is 15 amino acids. The sequenced patients had an expansion of CD8+CD57+ cells seen by flow cytometry. Severe acquired aplastic anemia was the diagnosis recorded for all patients. All patients were therapy-naive when blood was sampled.

Specimen: sorted CD4+, CD8+, or CD8+CD57+ T cells (not recorded which) from PBMCs. The chain couples TRBV6-1 to TRBJ1-5; tentative D call: TRBD1 (6 bases). This receptor was obtained from a human donor with aplastic anemia. In nucleotides, the CDR3 is TGTGCCAGCAGGCTTAACAGGGATAGGAATCAGCCCCAGCATTTT. Amino acid sequence: CASRLNRDRNQPQHF.